The next 26 T cell receptor beta chains were all read from a single sample in a study of blood T cell repertoires in COVID-19. Produced via immunoSEQ multiplex PCR; TCRdb's table is partial and in-frame only. The data hold some 150,000 clones, with more than 85% observed a single time. Sequenced sample: peripheral blood. These receptors all come from a woman aged 70 to 79 with acute or convalescent COVID-19.

This clone has only one observation. The chain employs TRBV28 and TRBJ1-5; D is unclear. The CDR3 is 12 residues long. Germline V CDR1 and CDR2: MDHEN, SYDVKM. V lost 4 bases and J 9 bases, leaving 10 bases between the germline ends. This CDR3 is CASSSLLRPQHF. CDR3 nucleotide sequence: TGTGCCAGCAGTTCTCTCCTTAGGCCCCAGCATTTT. Complete variable domain (other parts from reference TRBV28 and TRBJ1-5): DVKVTQSSRYLVKRTGEKVFLECVQDMDHENMFWYRQDPGLGLRLIYFSYDVKMKEKGDIPEGYSVSREKKERFSLILESASTNQTSMYLCASSSLLRPQHFGDGTRLSIL.

V usage is TRBV5-6 and J usage is TRBJ2-2, with TRBD1 identical over 8 bases. After removal of 4 bases from V and 7 bases from J, the junction contained 9 bases not matched to a gene. Germline lookup yields CDR1 SGHDT and CDR2 YYEEEE. The CDR3 covers 15 residues. The CDR3 reads CASSGGQVRGGELFF. As DNA, the CDR3 is TGTGCCAGCAGCGGGGGACAGGTTCGGGGCGGGGAGCTGTTTTTT.

This chain connects TRBV27 to TRBJ2-2, with a weak D call TRBD1 (6 bases). Trimming took 7 bases from V and 6 from J, leaving 9 bases between them. The germline V gene has CDR1 MNHEY and CDR2 SMNVEV (reference sequence). This CDR3 is 12 amino acids long. The CDR3 bases are TGTGCCAGCACACAGGGATCCGGGGAGCTGTTTTTT. It yields the protein CASTQGSGELFF.

The J gene is TRBJ1-1, the V gene TRBV27, with D possibly being TRBD1 (6 bases). Germline values: CDR1 MNHEY, CDR2 SMNVEV (reference sequence). The CDR3 loop spans 13 amino acids. V was cut by 7 bases and J by 1 base, with 10 bases left in between. The CDR3 protein is CASNRARNTEAFF. The CDR3 DNA reads as TGTGCCAGCAACAGGGCAAGGAACACTGAAGCTTTCTTT.

This chain connects TRBV27 to TRBJ1-6; no clear D gene. Trimming pared 1 base from V and 8 bases from J, leaving 9 bases between. This CDR3 spans 14 amino acids. Germline CDR1 MNHEY, CDR2 SMNVEV (reference sequence). The CDR3 DNA is TGTGCCAGCAGTTTATTAGGGAGAGATTCACCCCTCCACTTT. Protein sequence: CASSLLGRDSPLHF.

A word on this clone: One end of the junction does not line up with germline, which may come from a read error. The chain uses TRBV7-2 and TRBJ1-5, with D unresolved. This CDR3 region has 14 residues. CDR1 and CDR2 (germline): SGHTA, FQGNSA. The CDR3 DNA sequence: TGTGCCAGCAGCTTAGCCGCACTAAATCGGCCCCAGCATTTT. It encodes CASSLAALNRPQHF.

V and J are TRBV7-8 and TRBJ2-2; 8 positions agree with TRBD2. The ends lost 5 bases at V and 3 bases at J; junction bases unmatched: 14. Germline V gene sequence: CDR1 SGHVS, CDR2 FQNEAQ. CDR3 length: 18 amino acids. In DNA form, the CDR3 reads TGTGCCAGCAGCCCCAAAAGGGGTGGTAGCGGGGACACCGGGGAGCTGTTTTTT. Amino acids: CASSPKRGGSGDTGELFF.

J is TRBJ2-6 and V is TRBV9; perhaps TRBD2 as D (7 bases). V lost 4 bases and J lost 3, with 23 bases in between. The CDR3 loop spans 19 amino acids. Germline CDR1 reads SGDLS; CDR2 reads YYNGEE. CDR3 DNA sequence: TGTGCCAGCAGCCCCTCTCTTGGGGGCGGGGGCCTTGGGGCCAACGTCCTGACTTTC. Translated, it gives CASSPSLGGGGLGANVLTF.

This chain's CDR3 is CATSRDRGPNHEQFF. Written as DNA, the CDR3 is TGTGCCACCAGCAGAGACCGCGGGCCTAATCATGAGCAGTTCTTC. V is TRBV15 and J is TRBJ2-1; D is perhaps TRBD2 (5 bases). The germline V gene has CDR1 LNHNV and CDR2 YYDKDF (reference sequence). Trimming took 0 bases from V and 8 from J, leaving 14 bases between them. The CDR3 has 15 amino acids.

The CDR3 DNA reads TGTGCCAGCAGTCCGAGCAGCCAGGGGGCTGGGACCCAGTACTTC. Translation gives CASSPSSQGAGTQYF. The rearrangement joins TRBV6-5 to TRBJ2-5; 8 bases agree with TRBD1. The CDR3 is made up of 15 amino acids. Germline CDR1 reads MNHEY; CDR2 reads SVGAGI. V lost 5 bases to trimming and J lost 7 bases; unmatched junction nucleotides: 12.

The chain has TRBV19 and TRBJ1-1, with D tentatively TRBD1 (5 bases). Per the germline V gene, CDR1 is LNHDA and CDR2 is SQIVND (reference sequence). This CDR3 is 15 amino acids long. V lost 4 bases to trimming and J lost 1 base, with 13 bases between them. The CDR3 loop is CASSTRQGENTEAFF. CDR3 sequence (DNA): TGTGCCAGTAGTACTCGTCAGGGCGAGAACACTGAAGCTTTCTTT.

V usage is TRBV4-2 and J usage is TRBJ1-4, with 7 nucleotides matching TRBD1. The germline V gene has CDR1 LGHNA and CDR2 YNFKEQ. There are 14 residues in the CDR3. V lost 5 bases to trimming and J lost 4 bases; unmatched junction nucleotides: 4. CDR3 nucleotide sequence: TGTGCCAGCAGCGGCCGGGACAGTAATGAAAAACTGTTTTTT. It is translated as CASSGRDSNEKLFF.

The rearrangement links TRBV4-1 to TRBJ1-2, with D possibly matching TRBD1 (6 bases). The V and J ends lost 3 bases and 8 bases respectively, with 22 bases between them. The CDR3 is 16 residues long. The germline V gene has CDR1 MGHRA and CDR2 YSYEKL. Here the CDR3 reads CASSQGGGQLAGGYTF. The CDR3 nucleotides are TGCGCCAGCAGCCAGGGAGGGGGGCAGCTGGCGGGGGGCTACACCTTC.

The J gene is TRBJ2-7, the V gene TRBV5-4; TRBD2 matches at 9 bases. V trimming: 2 bases; J trimming: 0 bases; junction bases outside the gene matches: 6. There are 16 residues in the CDR3. The germline CDR1 and CDR2 sequences are SGHNT and YYREEE (reference sequence). CDR3 sequence (DNA): TGTGCCAGCAGCTTACGCGGGGGGGTCAGCTCCTACGAGCAGTACTTC. Protein: CASSLRGGVSSYEQYF.

V gene TRBV18 combines with J gene TRBJ2-3; 10 positions agree with TRBD2. There are 18 residues in the CDR3. The V gene's germline CDR1 is KGHSH and CDR2 LQKENI. With V trimmed by 4 bases and J by 0 bases, 10 bases remained unmatched. The CDR3 DNA reads TGTGCCAGCTCACAGTCCTCTCCTAGCGGGGGAAGCACAGATACGCAGTATTTT. This translates into CASSQSSPSGGSTDTQYF.

The chain combines TRBV7-2 with TRBJ2-5; possibly TRBD1 for D (5 bases). This CDR3 has 15 amino acids. In germline, CDR1 is SGHTA, CDR2 FQGNSA. V was cut by 1 base and J by 4 bases, with 13 bases left in between. The CDR3 here is CASSLVAEGAETQYF. The CDR3 DNA is TGTGCCAGCAGCTTAGTTGCGGAAGGGGCAGAGACCCAGTACTTC.

This clone has a single count. The chain couples TRBV6-5 to TRBJ2-1; 9 bases map to TRBD1. The germline V gene encodes CDR1 MNHEY and CDR2 SVGAGI. The CDR3 has 16 amino acids. Trimming took 4 bases from V and 6 from J; bases not matched to a gene: 10. The CDR3 DNA is TGTGCCAGCAGTTCTACAGCGGGACAGGGTGGCAATGAGCAGTTCTTC. Translating it yields CASSSTAGQGGNEQFF.

The chain combines TRBV11-2 with TRBJ2-7; 8 nucleotides agree with TRBD1. V lost 3 bases, J lost 2 bases, and 3 bases stayed unmatched. Germline V gene sequence: CDR1 SGHAT, CDR2 FQNNGV. This CDR3 has 14 amino acids. The CDR3 here is CASSFGQGPYEQYV. The CDR3 DNA reads as TGTGCCAGCAGCTTCGGACAGGGCCCCTACGAGCAGTACGTC.

The chain couples TRBV7-2 to TRBJ2-3; D is ambiguous. Germline values: CDR1 SGHTA, CDR2 FQGNSA. CDR3 length: 13 residues. V was clipped by 4 bases and J by 0 bases, with 5 bases between them. DNA for the CDR3: TGTGCCAGCAGCTCCGTTAGCACAGATACGCAGTATTTT. As protein: CASSSVSTDTQYF.

Only one count was recorded for this clone. The chain has TRBV7-8 and TRBJ1-3; 10 bases agree with TRBD1. The V segment lost 1 base and the J segment 1 base; nucleotides outside the gene matches: 4. CDR3 length equals 17 residues. Germline CDR1 is SGHVS and CDR2 is FQNEAQ. The CDR3 nucleotides read TGTGCCAGCAGCTTAGGGACAGGGGGGAGGTCTGGAAACACCATATATTTT. Translating gives CASSLGTGGRSGNTIYF.

The gene calls are TRBV3-1 (or the pseudogene TRBV3-2) and TRBJ1-2; 10 bases match TRBD1. CDR3 length: 13 residues. Germline V gene data show CDR1 as LGHDT and CDR2 as YNNKEL (reference sequence). V gave up 3 bases and J gave up 8 bases; unmatched junction bases: 3. The DNA of the CDR3 is TGTGCCAGCAGCCACGACAGGGGGCAAGGCTACACCTTC. This translates into CASSHDRGQGYTF.

This rearrangement joins TRBV5-1 to TRBJ1-1, with a weak D call TRBD1 (6 bases). The CDR3 runs to 16 residues. Per germline, CDR1 SGHRS and CDR2 YFSETQ. Trimming removed 2 bases from V and 1 base from J, with 15 bases in between. The CDR3 spells CASSLGAGEGNTEAFF. The DNA for the CDR3 is TGCGCCAGCAGCTTAGGGGCAGGGGAAGGGAACACTGAAGCTTTCTTT.

The gene calls are TRBV5-1 and TRBJ1-4, with a possible D match to TRBD1 (6 bases). V was clipped by 4 bases and J by 7 bases, with 14 bases between them. CDR3 size: 14 residues. Germline V gives CDR1 SGHRS, CDR2 YFSETQ. CDR3 bases: TGCGCCAGCAGCCTCGGGATCAGGGGTGAAAAACTGTTTTTT. Its translation is CASSLGIRGEKLFF.

This rearrangement joins TRBV7-9 to TRBJ1-2, with 7 bases identical to TRBD1. Germline V gene lookup returns CDR1 SEHNR and CDR2 FQNEAQ (reference sequence). V lost 4 bases to trimming and J lost 5 bases; unmatched junction nucleotides: 10. The CDR3 length is 15 residues. DNA of the CDR3: TGTGCCAGCAGCTCAGCCCTCCGGGACAGTTATGGCTACACCTTC. Translating it yields CASSSALRDSYGYTF.

V is TRBV27 and J is TRBJ2-3; weak D call: TRBD2 (6 bases). Germline CDR1 MNHEY, CDR2 SMNVEV (reference sequence). V lost 8 bases and J 3 bases, leaving 12 bases between the germline ends. The CDR3 is 13 amino acids. The CDR3 sequence: CASGRRETDTQYF. The CDR3 nucleotides are TGTGCCAGCGGAAGGCGGGAAACAGATACGCAGTATTTT.

The V gene is TRBV18, the J gene TRBJ1-1; unclear D gene. Germline loops: CDR1 KGHSH, CDR2 LQKENI. Trimming stripped 3 bases from V and 1 base from J, with 9 bases between. This CDR3 is 14 amino acids long. The CDR3 loop reads CASSPIYSNTEAFF. The CDR3 coding sequence is TGTGCCAGCTCACCTATCTATTCGAACACTGAAGCTTTCTTT.